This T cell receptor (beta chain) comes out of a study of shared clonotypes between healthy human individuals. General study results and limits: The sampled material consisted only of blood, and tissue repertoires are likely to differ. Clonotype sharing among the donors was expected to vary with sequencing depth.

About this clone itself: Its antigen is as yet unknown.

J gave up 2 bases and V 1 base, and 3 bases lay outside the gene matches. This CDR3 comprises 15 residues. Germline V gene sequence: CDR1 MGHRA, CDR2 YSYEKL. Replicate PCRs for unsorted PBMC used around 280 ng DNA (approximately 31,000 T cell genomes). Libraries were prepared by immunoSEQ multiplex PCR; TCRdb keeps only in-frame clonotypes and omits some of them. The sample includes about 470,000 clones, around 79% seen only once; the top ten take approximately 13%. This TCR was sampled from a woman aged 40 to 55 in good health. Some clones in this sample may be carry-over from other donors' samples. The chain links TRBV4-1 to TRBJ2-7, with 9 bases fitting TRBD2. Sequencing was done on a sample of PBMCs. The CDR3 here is CASSQVTSGPYEQYF. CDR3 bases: TGCGCCAGCAGCCAAGTGACTAGCGGACCCTACGAGCAGTACTTC.